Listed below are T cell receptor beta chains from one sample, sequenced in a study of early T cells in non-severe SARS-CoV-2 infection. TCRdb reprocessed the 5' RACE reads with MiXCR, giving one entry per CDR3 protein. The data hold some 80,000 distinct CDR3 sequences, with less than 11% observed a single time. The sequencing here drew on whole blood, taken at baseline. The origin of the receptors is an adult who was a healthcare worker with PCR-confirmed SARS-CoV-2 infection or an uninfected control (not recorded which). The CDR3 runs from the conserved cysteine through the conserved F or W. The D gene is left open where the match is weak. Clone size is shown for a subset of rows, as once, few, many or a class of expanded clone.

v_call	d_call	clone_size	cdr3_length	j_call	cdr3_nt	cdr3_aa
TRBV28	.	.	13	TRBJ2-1	TGTGCCAGCAAATCCGTCCTCCAGGTTGAGCAGTTCTTC	CASKSVLQVEQFF
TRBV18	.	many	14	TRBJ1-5	TGTGCCAGCTCACTCACAGGGAGCAATCAGCCCCAGCATTTT	CASSLTGSNQPQHF
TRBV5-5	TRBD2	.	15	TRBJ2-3	TGTGCCAGCACGTGGGAACTAGCGGGATATGATACGCAGTATTTT	CASTWELAGYDTQYF
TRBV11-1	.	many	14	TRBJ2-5	TGTGCCAGCAGCGGAGGGGACAGACAAGAGACCCAGTACTTC	CASSGGDRQETQYF
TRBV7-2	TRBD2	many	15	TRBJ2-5	TGTGCCAGCAGCTTGCTGACTAGCTGGACGGAGACCCAGTACTTC	CASSLLTSWTETQYF
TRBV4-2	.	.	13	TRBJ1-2	TGTGCCAGCAGCCAAGATGCGGGTTGGGTCTACACCTTC	CASSQDAGWVYTF
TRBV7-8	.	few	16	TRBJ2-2	TGTGCCAGCAGCTTAGTCCGCCCAGAAAACACCGGGGAGCTGTTTTTT	CASSLVRPENTGELFF
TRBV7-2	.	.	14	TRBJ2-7	TGTGCCAGCAGCCTTACACCCGGGACCCACGAGCAGTACTTC	CASSLTPGTHEQYF
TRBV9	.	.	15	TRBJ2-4	TGTGCCAGCAGCCTAAACTCGAAAGGTGGAAACATTCAGTACTTC	CASSLNSKGGNIQYF
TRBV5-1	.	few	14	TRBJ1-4	TGCGCCAGCATGGAAGGAACAGGAGGTGAAAAACTGTTTTTT	CASMEGTGGEKLFF
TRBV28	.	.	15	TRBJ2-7	TGTGCCAGCCGAGGAACCGGACGCGGCGAATACGAGCAGTACTTC	CASRGTGRGEYEQYF
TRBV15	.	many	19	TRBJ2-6	TGTGCCACCAGCAGAGATCTCACCCACCCGGGATCTGGGGCCAACGTCCTGACTTTC	CATSRDLTHPGSGANVLTF